These T cell receptor beta chains were read from a single sample in a study of molecular identifiers for immune sequencing clone quantification. TCRdb analysed the PCR reads with MiXCR anew, one entry per CDR3 protein. The table lists about 640,000 distinct CDR3 sequences, just under 20% of them singletons, with around 0.86% in the top ten. Sequenced sample: naive CD8+ T cells from blood, with Jurkat cell RNA spiked in. These receptors all come from a human donor in good health. Some libraries in this study had Jurkat cell RNA spiked in. Each CDR3 is given with its conserved first and last residue. A D gene is named only where the DNA matches it firmly. The listing skips clone size in some rows; elsewhere it reads once, few, many or a size class.

V gene	D gene	clone size	J gene	CDR3 DNA	CDR3 protein
TRBV3-1	TRBD1	many	TRBJ2-3	TGTGCCAGCAAGGACAGGCCCAGCACAGATACGCAGTATTTT	CASKDRPSTDTQYF
TRBV20-1	TRBD2	few	TRBJ2-7	TGCAGTGCATGGGGACTAGCGGGCGGAAAAAGCTCCTACGAGCAGTACTTC	CSAWGLAGGKSSYEQYF
TRBV25-1	-	many	TRBJ2-1	TGTGCCAGCTCAGGGCAGGGCCCTGAGCAGTTCTTC	CASSGQGPEQFF
TRBV4-1	TRBD1	few	TRBJ1-4	TGCGCCAGCAGCCAGACTACGACAGGGGTAAATGAAAAACTGTTTTTT	CASSQTTTGVNEKLFF
TRBV4-2	TRBD2	few	TRBJ2-7	TGTGCCAGCAGCCAGATTAGCGGGAGCTCCTACGAGCAGTACTTC	CASSQISGSSYEQYF
TRBV6-5	-	many	TRBJ1-1	TGTGCCAGCAGTCCCCAGGGCGCGAACACTGAAGCTTTCTTT	CASSPQGANTEAFF
TRBV14	TRBD1	-	TRBJ1-2	TGTGCCAGCAGCCCATTGACAGGGGATCTTAACTATGCCTACACCTTC	CASSPLTGDLNYAYTF
TRBV27	-	many	TRBJ2-3	TGTGCCAGCAGTGCCCAGATTGGAGGGGGTACGCAGTATTTT	CASSAQIGGGTQYF
TRBV24-1	-	-	TRBJ1-5	TGTGCCACGCGGGGATGGTTTGACGGGCCCCAGCATTTT	CATRGWFDGPQHF
TRBV5-8	-	-	TRBJ2-7	TGTGCCAGCAGCTCATTCACATTAGCGAGCTACGAGCAGTACTTC	CASSSFTLASYEQYF
TRBV3-1	TRBD2	-	TRBJ2-2	TGTGCCAGCAGCCAAGACGAGGCTAGCGGGAGAGTAACCGGGGAGCTGTTTTTT	CASSQDEASGRVTGELFF
TRBV29-1	-	many	TRBJ2-2	TGCAGCGTTGAGTATCGCACTGGGACCGGGGAGCTGTTTTTT	CSVEYRTGTGELFF
TRBV6-6	-	many	TRBJ1-1	TGTGCCAGCAGTTCTCCGGGATGGGGGCGGAATACTGAAGCTTTCTTT	CASSSPGWGRNTEAFF
TRBV27	TRBD1	few	TRBJ1-4	TGTGCCAGCAGTAACCAGGGGGCCCTTAATGAAAAACTGTTTTTT	CASSNQGALNEKLFF
TRBV7-9	-	few	TRBJ1-1	TGTGCCAGCAGCCCCCCGCCGGGCGAGAGACTTGAAGCTTTCTTT	CASSPPPGERLEAFF
TRBV9	-	many	TRBJ2-7	TGTGCCAGCAGCGCAAACCGGGACACCTACGAGCAGTACTTC	CASSANRDTYEQYF
TRBV7-9	-	few	TRBJ2-1	TGTGCCAGCAGCCCAACAGTGTACAATGAGCAGTTCTTC	CASSPTVYNEQFF
TRBV29-1	-	many	TRBJ2-2	TGCAGCGTCGTACCCCTTGGGAAAAACACCGGGGAGCTGTTTTTT	CSVVPLGKNTGELFF
TRBV28	TRBD1	-	TRBJ1-1	TGTGCCAGCAGTTTGACCGACGGACAGGGCTACACTGAAGCTTTCTTT	CASSLTDGQGYTEAFF
TRBV7-9	-	many	TRBJ2-1	TGTGCCAGCAGCTTAGTCAGCTACAATGAGCAGTTCTTC	CASSLVSYNEQFF
TRBV10-3	TRBD1	-	TRBJ1-4	TGTGCCATCAGTGAGAGGTTGTGGACAGGGGGCGAGGACGGTGAAAAACTGTTTTTT	CAISERLWTGGEDGEKLFF
TRBV20-1	TRBD1	few	TRBJ2-7	TGCAGTGCTTATCGGGACAGGGGGTACTACGAGCAGTACTTC	CSAYRDRGYYEQYF
TRBV7-9	-	many	TRBJ1-1	TGTGCCAGCAGCTTCGCAGGAGCGAACACTGAAGCTTTCTTT	CASSFAGANTEAFF
TRBV6-1	-	many	TRBJ2-3	TGTGCCAGCAGATTATTAGAAGAGACAGATACGCAGTATTTT	CASRLLEETDTQYF
TRBV20-1	-	many	TRBJ1-1	TGCAGCGTGACTACAGAGAACACTGAAGCTTTCTTT	CSVTTENTEAFF
TRBV11-2	TRBD2	few	TRBJ2-7	TGTGCCAGCAGCCCCCGACTAGCGGGAGATGGGGCCTCCGAGCAGTACTTC	CASSPRLAGDGASEQYF
TRBV27	TRBD1	few	TRBJ2-7	TGTGCCAGCAGTGACCGGGACAGGGTTGGCGAGCAGTACTTC	CASSDRDRVGEQYF
TRBV7-6	TRBD1	many	TRBJ2-7	TGTGCCAGCAATAACGGGGACAGGGTTTTCGCCGAGCAGTACTTC	CASNNGDRVFAEQYF
TRBV20-1	-	many	TRBJ2-5	TGCAGTGCTAGAGACCAGGGCCGTATCATATTTATGGGGCAAGAGACCCAGTACTTC	CSARDQGRIIFMGQETQYF
TRBV4-3	-	few	TRBJ1-5	TGCGCCAGCAGCCAAGATCGAGGGGTGGGCAATCAGCCCCAGCATTTT	CASSQDRGVGNQPQHF
TRBV4-3	TRBD1	many	TRBJ1-1	TGCGCCAGCAGCCAAGATTTGTTAGCTCGGACAGGGGAAGAAGCTTTCTTT	CASSQDLLARTGEEAFF
TRBV5-4	-	few	TRBJ1-3	TGTGCCAGCAGCTCTGATGGGACGTTGCAGGGGACTGGAAACACCATATATTTT	CASSSDGTLQGTGNTIYF
TRBV28	-	few	TRBJ2-1	TGTGCCAGCAGTTCGCAGGTGAGGCAGTTCTTC	CASSSQVRQFF
TRBV20-1	TRBD1	many	TRBJ2-1	TGCAGTGCTAGAACGGACAGGGGGGTAGGTAATGAGCAGTTCTTC	CSARTDRGVGNEQFF
TRBV4-1	TRBD1	many	TRBJ1-5	TGCGCCAGCAGAGGGACAGGGGGCAATCAGCCCCAGCATTTT	CASRGTGGNQPQHF
TRBV27	-	-	TRBJ2-7	TGTGCCAGCAGTCTTTTCAGGGCCGACGAGCAGTACTTC	CASSLFRADEQYF
TRBV6-5	TRBD1	many	TRBJ1-1	TGTGCCAGCCGACCGGGACAGTGGAGTATGAACACTGAAGCTTTCTTT	CASRPGQWSMNTEAFF
TRBV7-9	-	-	TRBJ2-1	TGTGCCAGCAGCTCAGCTTGGGGGTACAATGAGCAGTTCTTC	CASSSAWGYNEQFF
TRBV7-9	-	few	TRBJ2-1	TGTGCCAGCAGCTCTGTGGGGGGCGGTTACAATGAGCGGTTCTTC	CASSSVGGGYNERFF
TRBV9	TRBD1	many	TRBJ2-5	TGTGCCAGCAGCAGCCGGGACAGGGTCCTGGAGACCCAGTACTTC	CASSSRDRVLETQYF
TRBV30	-	-	TRBJ1-1	TGTGCCTGGACAGAGGCCGTTGTGACTTTCTTT	CAWTEAVVTFF
TRBV6-2/TRBV6-3	-	few	TRBJ1-2	TGTGCCAGCGGTGAGACATTTAACTATGGCTACACCTTC	CASGETFNYGYTF
TRBV27	-	few	TRBJ2-7	TGTGCCAGCAGTTCCAAGTTGGGGGCGAAGACCTACGAGCAGTACTTC	CASSSKLGAKTYEQYF
TRBV28	-	few	TRBJ1-5	TGTGCCAGCAGTTTATTAATGGGGGTTGTGAGCAATCAGCCCCAGCATTTT	CASSLLMGVVSNQPQHF
TRBV19	TRBD1	many	TRBJ1-2	TGTGCCAGTAGTCCTCCAGGGGGTTGGAGCTACACCTTC	CASSPPGGWSYTF
TRBV13	-	many	TRBJ1-4	TGTGCCAGCAAAACCTTCGAGACGTCGGGAGAAAAACTGTTTTTT	CASKTFETSGEKLFF
TRBV4-1	TRBD1	many	TRBJ2-1	TGCGCCAGCAGCCCCTCCGCCGGGACAGGGTACAATGAGCAGTTCTTC	CASSPSAGTGYNEQFF
TRBV7-9	TRBD2	many	TRBJ2-2	TGTGCCGGAGATGGGCGGGAGGGCGTCTGGACCGGGGAGCTGTTTTTT	CAGDGREGVWTGELFF
TRBV7-9	TRBD1	many	TRBJ2-1	TGTGCCAGCAGCGAGGGACAGGGGCCCACTTTAGTCGATGAGCAGTTCTTC	CASSEGQGPTLVDEQFF
TRBV12-3/TRBV12-4	TRBD1	many	TRBJ2-5	TGTGCCACCCAGACACCATCCGGGACAGGATCTCAAGAGACCCAGTACTTC	CATQTPSGTGSQETQYF
TRBV7-9	-	many	TRBJ2-3	TGTGCCAGCAGCTTAGAACGGGTTCAGGCTACAGATACGCAGTATTTT	CASSLERVQATDTQYF
TRBV6-2/TRBV6-3	-	few	TRBJ1-1	TGTGCCAGCGGTTACGTCAGGGCGAACACTGAAGCTTTCTTT	CASGYVRANTEAFF
TRBV4-2	TRBD1	many	TRBJ1-2	TGTGCCAGCAGCCTAGGACAGGGGGCTGGTAGCTACACCTTC	CASSLGQGAGSYTF
TRBV11-2	-	-	TRBJ2-7	TGTGCCAGCACCCCCTTAGTTTACGAGCAGTACTTC	CASTPLVYEQYF